The entry below describes one TCR beta chain. Looked up from germline, CDR1 is SGHTA and CDR2 is FQGNSA. The CDR3 loop spans 14 amino acids. The V gene lost 5 bases and the J gene lost 5 bases, with 15 bases spanning the gap. The data are from a study of T cell responses to AZD1222 COVID-19 vaccine. TCRdb keeps only in-frame clones here, not all; method: immunoSEQ multiplex PCR. This sample has 110,000 to 150,000 clones, with more than 85% found just once. The V gene is TRBV7-2, the J gene TRBJ1-2; D is undetermined. The source was peripheral blood, collected after recovery from COVID-19. This receptor was taken from an adult who had recovered from COVID-19. CDR3 sequence reads: CASSTPTSSYGYTF. The CDR3 coding sequence is TGTGCCAGCAGCACCCCCACCAGCTCTTATGGCTACACCTTC.